The present T cell receptor (beta chain) was sequenced within a study of blood T cell repertoires in COVID-19. In the study overall: Researchers got acute and convalescent COVID-19 samples from the United States, Italy and Spain. T cells, B-cell-depleted T cells, or PBMCs provided the cDNA or gDNA that served as material.

In the original processing: Amplified reference gene primers provided the basis for estimating nucleated cell counts. TCRdb keeps only in-frame clones here, not all; method: immunoSEQ multiplex PCR. That table supplies the V and J calls and clone size; D and trimming were determined from the DNA. Of over 20,000 clones listed, 65% to 85% are singletons. V gave up 1 base and J gave up 4 bases; unmatched junction bases: 3. In germline, CDR1 is SGHRS, CDR2 YFSETQ. The CDR3 spans 14 residues. The rearrangement links TRBV5-1 to TRBJ2-5; 8 nucleotides agree with TRBD1. The receptor comes from a man aged 50-59 years with active or convalescent COVID-19. Sequences were obtained from peripheral blood. CDR3 nucleotide sequence: TGCGCCAGCAGCTTGACAGGACAGGGAGAGACCCAGTACTTC. As protein: CASSLTGQGETQYF. Using reference TRBV5-1 and TRBJ2-5 for the parts outside the CDR3, the full variable domain is KAGVTQTPRYLIKTRGQQVTLSCSPISGHRSVSWYQQTPGQGLQFLFEYFSETQRNKGNFPGRFSGRQFSNSRSEMNVSTLELGDSALYLCASSLTGQGETQYFGPGTRLLVL.